This T cell receptor (beta chain) emerged from a study of shared clonotypes between healthy human individuals. TCRdb keeps only in-frame clones here, not all; method: immunoSEQ multiplex PCR. The profile shows about 1 million clones, about 77% of them singletons. CDR3 length: 15 amino acids. The trim removed 5 bases at V and 4 bases at J, leaving 10 bases unmatched. Looked up from germline, CDR1 is SGHAT and CDR2 is FQNNGV. The sequencing sample was made of memory CD4+ T cells sorted from blood. Indicated subset: CD45RA-negative fraction. The chain has TRBV11-2 and TRBJ2-5; TRBD2 aligns across 7 bases. This sequence was found in a man aged 18 to 29 in good health. CDR3 residues: CASSLPGLGVETQYF. The CDR3 DNA is TGTGCCAGCAGCCTTCCCGGACTAGGAGTAGAGACCCAGTACTTC.